The 18 T cell receptor beta chains below come from one sample, sequenced in a study of cytomegalovirus exposure and HLA in healthy donors. The PCR contained 60 Vbeta and 13 Jbeta primers. Produced via immunoSEQ multiplex PCR; TCRdb's table is partial and in-frame only. The table records some 150,000 clones, over 70% of them present only once. Sequenced material: PBMCs. These receptors all stem from a man in his forties in good health and CMV-seropositive.

The chain combines TRBV6-5 with TRBJ2-3; TRBD1 matches 7 bases. After removal of 6 bases from V and 4 bases from J, the junction contained 7 bases not matched to a gene. The germline gives CDR1 MNHEY, CDR2 SVGAGI. The CDR3 has 14 residues. CDR3 region: CASSLGTVSDTQYF. DNA for the CDR3: TGTGCCAGCAGCTTGGGGACAGTATCAGATACGCAGTATTTT.

This chain links TRBV27 with TRBJ2-7; no definite D call. Trimming took off 2 bases at V and 1 base at J, with 9 bases between the two ends. The CDR3 runs to 14 residues. Germline-derived CDR1 and CDR2 are MNHEY and SMNVEV (reference sequence). The CDR3 region is CASSLSVRSYEQYF. The CDR3 DNA sequence: TGTGCCAGCAGTTTAAGCGTCCGGTCCTACGAGCAGTACTTC.

The chain links TRBV28 to TRBJ1-2; D uncertain. Trimming left V 7 bases short and J 4 bases short, with 16 bases between. CDR3 length: 14 amino acids. Germline CDR1 reads MDHEN; CDR2 reads SYDVKM. CDR3 coding DNA: TGTGCCAGCACCCCGCCCGGAGTAAGCTATGGCTACACCTTC. This sequence encodes CASTPPGVSYGYTF.

The rearrangement joins TRBV5-3 to TRBJ2-1; 13 bases are a match to TRBD2. TRBV5-3 is filed as an ORF, its function uncertain. The CDR3 is 16 residues long. V shed 0 bases and J 4 bases; nucleotides not matched to a gene: 1. Here the CDR3 reads CARSLVLAGGYNEQFF. The CDR3 DNA reads TGTGCCAGAAGCTTGGTACTAGCGGGAGGGTACAATGAGCAGTTCTTC.

This chain uses TRBV4-1 with TRBJ2-5; a weak D match, TRBD2 (5 bases). Germline assignment: CDR1 MGHRA and CDR2 YSYEKL. The ends were cut back, 0 bases at V and 2 bases at J, with 7 bases in the middle. CDR3 length: 14 amino acids. The CDR3 protein is CASSQELVQETQYF. The CDR3 nucleotides read TGCGCCAGCAGCCAAGAACTAGTTCAAGAGACCCAGTACTTC.

This clone was seen a single time. The chain recombines TRBV5-4 with TRBJ2-3, with 8 nucleotides matching TRBD2. The CDR3 length is 19 residues. Germline V lookup: CDR1 SGHNT, CDR2 YYREEE (reference sequence). Trimming took 0 bases from V and 0 from J; bases not matched to a gene: 12. The CDR3 DNA sequence: TGTGCCAGCAGCTTGGGTATAGGAGCGGGGGCCTTTAGCACAGATACGCAGTATTTT. This sequence encodes CASSLGIGAGAFSTDTQYF.

The genes are TRBV18 and TRBJ1-5; D is unclear. CDR1 is KGHSH and CDR2 is LQKENI in the germline V gene. Trimming pared 3 bases from V and 6 bases from J, leaving 9 bases between. This CDR3 region has 13 residues. The chain's CDR3 is CASSPPRGQPQHF. The CDR3 coding sequence is TGTGCCAGCTCACCGCCTCGAGGTCAGCCCCAGCATTTT.

The chain joins TRBV4-1 to TRBJ2-7; TRBD1 matches at 7 bases. Losses at the gene ends were 3 bases for V and 0 bases for J; bases not matched to a gene: 8. The CDR3 spans 16 residues. Per the germline V gene, CDR1 is MGHRA and CDR2 is YSYEKL. The DNA of the CDR3 is TGCGCCAGCAGCCACACAGGGGCCGCCAGCTCCTACGAGCAGTACTTC. Protein: CASSHTGAASSYEQYF.

This chain links TRBV6-6 with TRBJ1-1; 7 nucleotides line up with TRBD1. The CDR3 is 12 residues long. Trimming cost V 7 bases and J 4 bases; bases outside gene matches: 3. Germline CDR1 and CDR2: MNHNY and SVGAGI (reference sequence). Here the CDR3 reads CASISGGTEAFF. The CDR3 bases are TGTGCCAGCATCTCAGGGGGCACTGAAGCTTTCTTT.

V gene TRBV30 combines with J gene TRBJ2-7, with D perhaps TRBD2 (5 bases). The CDR3 contains 14 residues. Germline V gene sequence: CDR1 GTSNPN, CDR2 SVGIG (reference sequence). The V end lost 0 bases, the J end lost 2 bases, and 11 bases lay between the germline ends. In DNA, the CDR3 is TGTGCCTGGAGTGTGGCAGGCGGGCCCTACGAGCAGTACTTC. Translating gives CAWSVAGGPYEQYF.

The rearrangement uses TRBV9 and TRBJ2-1; D may be TRBD2 (5 bases). The germline V and J ends were trimmed by 0 bases and 8 bases, with 9 bases remaining between them. Germline V gene sequence: CDR1 SGDLS, CDR2 YYNGEE. The CDR3 sequence is 13 residues long. CDR3: CASSVGLRDEQFF. The CDR3 region has the DNA TGTGCCAGCAGCGTAGGGTTGAGGGATGAGCAGTTCTTC.

A note on this clone: Other DNA sequences from this sample encode an identical CDR3 as well. The gene calls are TRBV19 and TRBJ1-5; TRBD1 is a possible D gene (5 bases). Germline V gives CDR1 LNHDA, CDR2 SQIVND (reference sequence). The V end lost 6 bases, the J end lost 6 bases, and 15 bases lay between the germline ends. The CDR3 sequence is 14 residues long. The CDR3 protein is CASSGRVGAQPQHF. The CDR3 DNA sequence: TGTGCCAGTAGCGGCAGGGTAGGCGCTCAGCCCCAGCATTTT.

The V and J genes are TRBV6-6 and TRBJ1-2; D uncertain. Germline-derived CDR1 and CDR2 are MNHNY and SVGAGI (reference sequence). This CDR3 spans 16 amino acids. V shed 6 bases and J shed 8 bases, with 25 bases lying between them. The CDR3 nucleotides read TGTGCCAGCAGCAACCCCCCTGGACTGGGGTGGTACGGCTACACCTTC. Residues: CASSNPPGLGWYGYTF.

The gene calls are TRBV7-9 and TRBJ1-1, with 7 bases matching TRBD1. The CDR3 contains 15 residues. With 2 bases clipped from V and 4 bases from J, the junction kept 7 bases outside the gene matches. Germline V gene sequence: CDR1 SEHNR, CDR2 FQNEAQ (reference sequence). The CDR3 bases are TGTGCCAGCAGCTTAAGGAGGGGGCTGGGCACTGAAGCTTTCTTT. Protein sequence: CASSLRRGLGTEAFF.

This clone has a single count. The chain is built from TRBV5-4 and TRBJ1-1, with 7 bases fitting TRBD1. CDR3 length: 14 residues. Germline CDR1 SGHNT, CDR2 YYREEE (reference sequence). V shed 5 bases, J shed 2 bases, and the junction held 6 bases outside the gene matches. The CDR3 DNA follows: TGTGCCAGCAGGAGGGACAGTCCTAACACTGAAGCTTTCTTT. Amino acid sequence: CASRRDSPNTEAFF.

The chain has TRBV28 and TRBJ1-5; TRBD1 is a possible D gene (6 bases). The CDR3 is 17 amino acids. V gave up 6 bases and J gave up 2 bases, with 20 bases separating them. From germline, CDR1 is MDHEN and CDR2 SYDVKM. The DNA for the CDR3 is TGTGCCAGCAGCACCTACACGACAGGTTTAGGCAATCAGCCCCAGCATTTT. Amino acid sequence: CASSTYTTGLGNQPQHF.

This chain uses TRBV6-5 with TRBJ2-7; 13 bases line up with TRBD2. J gave up 1 base and V 9 bases, and 3 bases lay outside the gene matches. The CDR3 sequence is 14 residues long. The germline CDR1 and CDR2 sequences are MNHEY and SVGAGI. This CDR3 reads CASKLAGGSYEQYF. The DNA of the CDR3 is TGTGCCAGTAAACTAGCGGGAGGGTCCTACGAGCAGTACTTC.

This chain joins TRBV5-3 and TRBJ2-3; 10 bases are shared with TRBD2. TRBV5-3 is filed as an ORF, its function uncertain. With V trimmed by 6 bases and J by 0 bases, 13 bases remained unmatched. CDR3 size: 18 residues. The CDR3 sequence is CARTASGSVERSTDTQYF. Here the CDR3 DNA reads TGTGCCAGAACAGCTAGCGGGAGTGTTGAGAGGAGCACAGATACGCAGTATTTT.